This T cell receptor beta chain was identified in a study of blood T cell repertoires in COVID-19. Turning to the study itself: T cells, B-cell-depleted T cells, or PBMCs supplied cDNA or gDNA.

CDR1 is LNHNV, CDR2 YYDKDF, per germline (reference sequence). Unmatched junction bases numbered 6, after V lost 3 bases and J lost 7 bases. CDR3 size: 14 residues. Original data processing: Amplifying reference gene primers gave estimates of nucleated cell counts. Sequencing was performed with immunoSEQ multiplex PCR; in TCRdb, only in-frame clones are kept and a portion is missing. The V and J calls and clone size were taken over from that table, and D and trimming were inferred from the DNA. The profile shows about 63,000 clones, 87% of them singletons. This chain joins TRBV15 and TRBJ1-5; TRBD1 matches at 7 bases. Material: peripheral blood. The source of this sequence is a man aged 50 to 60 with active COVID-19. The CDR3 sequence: CATSSPRQGQPQHF. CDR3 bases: TGTGCCACCAGCAGTCCTAGACAGGGCCAGCCCCAGCATTTT.